The 8 T cell receptor beta chains below were found in one sample sequenced in a study of cytomegalovirus exposure and HLA in healthy donors. Method: immunoSEQ multiplex PCR; TCRdb's copy keeps in-frame clones and lacks some. The table shows about 180,000 clones, with roughly 85% occurring only once. The specimen sequenced was PBMCs. These receptors came from a man aged 18 to 29 in good health and CMV-seropositive.

V is TRBV7-3 and J is TRBJ2-5; D gene ambiguous. The germline gives CDR1 SGHTA, CDR2 FQGTGA. The CDR3 runs to 14 residues. Between the trimmed V and J ends, which lost 4 bases and 4 bases, there was a span of 13 bases. CDR3 in DNA: TGTGCCAGCAGCTGGGCAGAACACCGAGAGACCCAGTACTTC. Its translation: CASSWAEHRETQYF.

This chain joins TRBV27 and TRBJ2-1; D perhaps matches TRBD1 (5 bases). Germline CDR1 is MNHEY and CDR2 is SMNVEV (reference sequence). The CDR3 loop spans 13 amino acids. Trimming stripped 7 bases from V and 7 bases from J, with 14 bases between. CDR3 DNA: TGTGCCAGCATTCAAAGGGGTTCGAATGAGCAGTTCTTC. Its translation: CASIQRGSNEQFF.

The rearrangement joins TRBV7-8 to TRBJ2-5; D unclear. This CDR3 has 13 amino acids. Germline V gene data show CDR1 as SGHVS and CDR2 as FQNEAQ. V was shortened by 4 bases and J by 4 bases, with 10 bases between the two germline ends. CDR3: CASSSKIRETQYF. For the CDR3, the DNA is TGTGCCAGCAGCTCTAAGATAAGAGAGACCCAGTACTTC.

The chain combines TRBV5-1 with TRBJ1-2; 7 nucleotides align to TRBD1. The V gene's germline CDR1 is SGHRS and CDR2 YFSETQ. V shed 4 bases, J shed 10 bases, and the junction held 16 bases outside the gene matches. The CDR3 extends over 15 amino acids. The CDR3 DNA follows: TGCGCCAGCAGCCCCTCCCGACAGGGTAATAGTGACTACACCTTC. Translated: CASSPSRQGNSDYTF.

The chain carries TRBV5-1 and TRBJ2-7; 8 nucleotides align to TRBD1. CDR3 size: 15 residues. CDR1 is SGHRS, CDR2 YFSETQ, per germline. V lost 4 bases and J lost 2; bases outside the gene matches: 8. CDR3 in amino acids: CASSESGQVTYEQYF. Here the CDR3 DNA reads TGCGCCAGCAGCGAATCGGGACAGGTGACCTACGAGCAGTACTTC.

V is TRBV7-8 and J is TRBJ1-2, with D perhaps matching TRBD1 (5 bases). The CDR3 loop spans 14 amino acids. From germline, CDR1 is SGHVS and CDR2 FQNEAQ. Between the trimmed V and J ends, which lost 0 bases and 6 bases, there was a span of 11 bases. The CDR3 DNA follows: TGTGCCAGCAGCTTAGCAAGGGGAGGAGATGGCTACACCTTC. Translation: CASSLARGGDGYTF.

The chain's CDR3 is CASSLSGSYYEQYF. In DNA, the CDR3 is TGTGCCAGCAGTTTGTCGGGATCCTACTACGAGCAGTACTTC. This chain uses TRBV28 with TRBJ2-7, with D possibly being TRBD2 (5 bases). Germline assignment: CDR1 MDHEN and CDR2 SYDVKM. V was trimmed by 3 bases and J by 3 bases, leaving 12 bases between them. The CDR3 consists of 14 residues.

The rearrangement joins TRBV5-1 to TRBJ2-5, with a possible D match to TRBD1 (6 bases). This CDR3 is 14 amino acids long. V was trimmed by 2 bases and J by 10 bases, leaving 18 bases between them. From germline, CDR1 is SGHRS and CDR2 YFSETQ. The CDR3 region has the DNA TGCGCCAGCAGCTTATCCACCACAGGGAAAGGCCAGTACTTC. Protein product: CASSLSTTGKGQYF.